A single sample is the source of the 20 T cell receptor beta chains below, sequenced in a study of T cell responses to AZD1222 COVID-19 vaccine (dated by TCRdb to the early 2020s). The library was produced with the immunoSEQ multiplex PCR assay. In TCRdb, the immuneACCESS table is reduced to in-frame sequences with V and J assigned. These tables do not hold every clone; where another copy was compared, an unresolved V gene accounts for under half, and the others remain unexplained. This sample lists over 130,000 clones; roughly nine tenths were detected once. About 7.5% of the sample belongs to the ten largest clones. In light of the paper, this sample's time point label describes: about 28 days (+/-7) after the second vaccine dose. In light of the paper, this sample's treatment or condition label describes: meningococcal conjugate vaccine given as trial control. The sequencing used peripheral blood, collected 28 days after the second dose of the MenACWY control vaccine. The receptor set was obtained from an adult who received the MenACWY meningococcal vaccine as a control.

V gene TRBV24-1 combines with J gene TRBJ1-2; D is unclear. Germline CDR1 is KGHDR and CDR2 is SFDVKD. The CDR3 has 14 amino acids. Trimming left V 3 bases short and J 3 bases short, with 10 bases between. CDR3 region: CATSDVRSDYGYTF. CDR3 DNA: TGTGCCACCAGTGATGTGCGGAGCGACTATGGCTACACCTTC.

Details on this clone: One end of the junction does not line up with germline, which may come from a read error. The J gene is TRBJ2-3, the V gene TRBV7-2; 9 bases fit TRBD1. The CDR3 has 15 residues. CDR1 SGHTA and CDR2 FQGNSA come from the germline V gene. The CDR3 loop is CASSSTGQGTDMQYF. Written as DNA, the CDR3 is TGTGCCAGCAGCTCGACCGGACAGGGGACAGATATGCAGTATTTT.

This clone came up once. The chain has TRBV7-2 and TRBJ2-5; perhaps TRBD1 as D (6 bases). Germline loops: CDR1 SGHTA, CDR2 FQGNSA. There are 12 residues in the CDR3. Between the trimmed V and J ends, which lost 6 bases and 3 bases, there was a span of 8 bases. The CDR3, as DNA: TGTGCCAGCAGTAGACAGGAAGAGACCCAGTACTTC. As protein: CASSRQEETQYF.

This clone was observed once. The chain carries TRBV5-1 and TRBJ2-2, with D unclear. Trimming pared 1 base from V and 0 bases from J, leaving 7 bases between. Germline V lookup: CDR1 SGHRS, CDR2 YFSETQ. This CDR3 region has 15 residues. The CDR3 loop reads CASSLYGPNTGELFF. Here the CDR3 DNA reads TGCGCCAGCAGCTTGTATGGACCGAACACCGGGGAGCTGTTTTTT.

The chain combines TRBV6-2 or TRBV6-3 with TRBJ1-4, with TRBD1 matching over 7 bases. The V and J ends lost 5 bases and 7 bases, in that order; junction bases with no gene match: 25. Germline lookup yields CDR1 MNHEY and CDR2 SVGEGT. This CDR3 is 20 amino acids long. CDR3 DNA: TGTGCCAGCAGTGGATTTGCGAGATTGCTCGACAAGGGGGCGGTTGAAAAACTGTTTTTT. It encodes CASSGFARLLDKGAVEKLFF.

This chain's CDR3 is CASSEGRGPETQYF. For the CDR3, the DNA is TGTGCCAGCAGTGAAGGCAGGGGGCCGGAGACCCAGTACTTC. The rearrangement links TRBV2 to TRBJ2-5; TRBD1 agrees at 8 bases. The CDR3 is 14 residues long. The junction had 3 bases not matched to a gene; V was cut back by 1 base and J by 5 bases. Looked up from germline, CDR1 is SNHLY and CDR2 is FYNNEI.

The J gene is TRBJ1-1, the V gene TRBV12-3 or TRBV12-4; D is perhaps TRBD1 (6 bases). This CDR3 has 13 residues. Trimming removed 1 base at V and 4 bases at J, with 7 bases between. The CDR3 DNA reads TGTGCCAGCAGTTTAGACAGGGCCACTGAAGCTTTCTTT. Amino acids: CASSLDRATEAFF.

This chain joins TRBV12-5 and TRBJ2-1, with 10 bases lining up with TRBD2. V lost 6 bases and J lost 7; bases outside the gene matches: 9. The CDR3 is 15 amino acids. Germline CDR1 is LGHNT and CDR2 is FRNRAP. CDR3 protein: CASGASGSGYNEQFF. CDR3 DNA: TGTGCTAGTGGGGCTAGCGGGAGTGGGTATAATGAGCAGTTCTTC.

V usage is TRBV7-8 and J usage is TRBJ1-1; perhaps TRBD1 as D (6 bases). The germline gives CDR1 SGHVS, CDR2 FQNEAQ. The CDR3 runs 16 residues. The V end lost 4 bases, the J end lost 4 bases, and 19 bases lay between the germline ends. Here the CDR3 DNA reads TGTGCCAGCAGCTCCCAAACGGCGGGGGCCGGCACTGAAGCTTTCTTT. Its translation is CASSSQTAGAGTEAFF. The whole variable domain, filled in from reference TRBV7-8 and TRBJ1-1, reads GAGVSQSPRYKVAKRGQDVALRCDPISGHVSLFWYQQALGQGPEFLTYFQNEAQLDKSGLPSDRFFAERPEGSVSTLKIQRTQQEDSAVYLCASSSQTAGAGTEAFFGQGTRLTVV.

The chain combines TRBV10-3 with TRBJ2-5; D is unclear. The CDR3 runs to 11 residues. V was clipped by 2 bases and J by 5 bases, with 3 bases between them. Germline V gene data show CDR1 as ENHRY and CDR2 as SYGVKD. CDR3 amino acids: CAISEVETQYF. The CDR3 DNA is TGTGCCATCAGTGAGGTCGAGACCCAGTACTTC.

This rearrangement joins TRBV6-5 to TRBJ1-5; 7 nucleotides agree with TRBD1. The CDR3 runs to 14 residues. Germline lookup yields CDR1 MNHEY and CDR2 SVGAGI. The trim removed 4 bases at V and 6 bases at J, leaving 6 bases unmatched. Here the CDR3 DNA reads TGTGCCAGCAGTTCCACAGGGGCAGGTCAGCCCCAGCATTTT. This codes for CASSSTGAGQPQHF.

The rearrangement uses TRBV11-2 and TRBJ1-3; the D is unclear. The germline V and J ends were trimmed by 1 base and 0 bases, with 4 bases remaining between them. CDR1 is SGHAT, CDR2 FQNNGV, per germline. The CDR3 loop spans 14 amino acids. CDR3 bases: TGTGCCAGCAGCTTAGGTGTCTCTGGAAACACCATATATTTT. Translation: CASSLGVSGNTIYF.

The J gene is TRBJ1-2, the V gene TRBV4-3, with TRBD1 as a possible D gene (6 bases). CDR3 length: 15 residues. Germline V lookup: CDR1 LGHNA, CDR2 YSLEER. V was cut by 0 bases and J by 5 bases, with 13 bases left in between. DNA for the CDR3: TGCGCCAGCAGCCAAGAGGGTAGGGGGACTTATGGCTACACCTTC. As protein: CASSQEGRGTYGYTF.

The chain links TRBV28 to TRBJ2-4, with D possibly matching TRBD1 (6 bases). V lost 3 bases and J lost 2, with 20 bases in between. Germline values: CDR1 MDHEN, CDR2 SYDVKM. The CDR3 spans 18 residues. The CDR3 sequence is CASSFPRATGSTKNIQYF. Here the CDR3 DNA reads TGTGCCAGCAGTTTCCCGAGGGCCACAGGGTCAACCAAAAACATTCAGTACTTC.

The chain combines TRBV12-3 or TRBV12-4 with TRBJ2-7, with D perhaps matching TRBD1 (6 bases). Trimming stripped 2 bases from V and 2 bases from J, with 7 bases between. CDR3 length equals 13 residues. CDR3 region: CASSLHRAYEQYF. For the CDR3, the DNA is TGTGCCAGCAGTTTACACAGGGCCTACGAGCAGTACTTC.

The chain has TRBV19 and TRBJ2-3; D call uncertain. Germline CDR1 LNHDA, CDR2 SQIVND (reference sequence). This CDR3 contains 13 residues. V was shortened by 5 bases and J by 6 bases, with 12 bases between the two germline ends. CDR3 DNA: TGTGCCAGTAGTTCGGTGCTGTTGGATACGCAGTATTTT. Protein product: CASSSVLLDTQYF.

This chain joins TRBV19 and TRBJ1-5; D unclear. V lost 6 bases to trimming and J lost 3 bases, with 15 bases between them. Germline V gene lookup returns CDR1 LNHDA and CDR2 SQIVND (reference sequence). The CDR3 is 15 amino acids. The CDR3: CASSVESRLNQPQHF. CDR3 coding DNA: TGTGCCAGTAGCGTAGAAAGCAGGCTCAATCAGCCCCAGCATTTT.

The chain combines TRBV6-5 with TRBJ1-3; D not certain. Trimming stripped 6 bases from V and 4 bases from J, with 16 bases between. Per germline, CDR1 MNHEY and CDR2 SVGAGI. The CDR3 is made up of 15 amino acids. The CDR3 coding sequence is TGTGCCAGCAGACCTCCTAATTCACCGGGAAACACCATATATTTT. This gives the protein CASRPPNSPGNTIYF.

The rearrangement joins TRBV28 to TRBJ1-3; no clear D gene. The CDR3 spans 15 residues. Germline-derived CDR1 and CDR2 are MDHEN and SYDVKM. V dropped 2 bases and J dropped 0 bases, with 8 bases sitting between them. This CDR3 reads CASSLGPISGNTIYF. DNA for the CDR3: TGTGCCAGCAGTTTAGGGCCAATCTCTGGAAACACCATATATTTT.

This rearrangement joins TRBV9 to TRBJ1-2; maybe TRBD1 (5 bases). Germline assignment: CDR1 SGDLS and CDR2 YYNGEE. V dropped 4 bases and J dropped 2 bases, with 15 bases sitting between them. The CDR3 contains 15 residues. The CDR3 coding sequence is TGTGCCAGCAGCAGGCCGGGGGTGGAGAACTATGGCTACACCTTC. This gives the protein CASSRPGVENYGYTF.